Listed below are T cell receptor beta chains from one sample, sequenced in a study of T cells after yellow fever vaccination. Each CDR3 protein is one row after TCRdb ran MiXCR on the 5' RACE reads. The sample comprises 500,000 to 650,000 distinct CDR3 sequences, about 15% of which are singletons, and approximately 15% rests with the top ten. The material sequenced was PBMCs, taken about 5 days after the first yellow fever vaccination. These receptors were obtained from a man between 18 and 29 years old who received the YFV17D yellow fever vaccine. Both conserved end residues are trimmed from each CDR3. Fields, in order: V gene, CDR3 protein.

>TRBV12-3/TRBV12-4
ASSLRHLDLGYT
>TRBV5-5
ASSTHPSGELF
>TRBV12-3/TRBV12-4
ASSIGGGGYT
>TRBV7-3
ASSPEGQGFYNEQF
>TRBV14
ASRGRTVTDTQY
>TRBV20-1
SARGDGNQPQH
>TRBV7-2
ASSPPGLAVDEQF
>TRBV27
ASSPRGAPDGYT
>TRBV15
ATSREPTGRPQH
>TRBV7-2
ASSLAQNSPLH
>TRBV4-3
ASSQDRASGGFEYTQY
>TRBV7-9
ASSLGRTAAGYGYT
>TRBV7-2
ASNLGTENTEAF
>TRBV18
ASSPQGSSGELF
>TRBV6-5
ASSYSIGGDRRDTEAF
>TRBV12-3/TRBV12-4
ASSLASSETQY
>TRBV10-3
ATKQGLEQWNTEAF
>TRBV9
ASSAGLPNEQF
>TRBV9
ASSRPSGSTDTQY
>TRBV5-1
ASRWDREYGYT
>TRBV7-8
ASSLSPSNDFAGNTGELF
>TRBV9
ASSVEGVSTDTQY
>TRBV7-2
ASTTGDPWETQY
>TRBV4-1
ASSPLGQQNIQY
>TRBV6-2/TRBV6-3
ASSPGTPYSNQPQH
>TRBV7-2
ASSFIHGYT
>TRBV7-3
ASSASSGVGDTQY
>TRBV20-1
SAPRASGRTDTQY
>TRBV12-3/TRBV12-4
ASSVYAGDLETQY
>TRBV15
ATSNTLETQY
>TRBV29-1
SVVRRGTDTQY
>TRBV15
ATSRDRSHEQY
>TRBV7-9
ASSPPGANTEAF